The rows below give T cell receptor beta chains drawn from one sample of a study of T cells in Graves' hyperthyroidism and ophthalmopathy. One entry per CDR3 protein, called by TCRdb with MiXCR from the multiplex PCR reads. The table has hundreds of thousands of distinct CDR3 sequences, roughly a sixth seen once. Sequenced: blood. These receptors were collected from a woman in her thirties or forties with Graves' ophthalmopathy. CDR3s include the opening cysteine and the closing phenylalanine or tryptophan. A D gene is named only where the DNA matches it firmly. Size is omitted from some rows. Given values are once, few, many or a class for expanded clones.

J gene: TRBJ1-1; V gene: TRBV20-1; D gene: -; CDR3 length: 13; clone size: once; CDR3 DNA: TGCAGTGCTAAGGGGGGTTGGGCCACTGAAGCTTTCTTT; CDR3 protein: CSAKGGWATEAFF
J gene: TRBJ2-3; V gene: TRBV5-1; D gene: TRBD1; CDR3 length: 15; clone size: few; CDR3 DNA: TGCGCCAGCAGCTTGGCGGGACAGGGGGCGGATACGCAGTATTTT; CDR3 protein: CASSLAGQGADTQYF
J gene: TRBJ2-7; V gene: TRBV28; D gene: -; CDR3 length: 15; clone size: many; CDR3 DNA: TGTGCCAGCAGTTTTAGGGGGGTAGGCTCCTACGAGCAGTACTTC; CDR3 protein: CASSFRGVGSYEQYF
J gene: TRBJ2-1; V gene: TRBV30; D gene: -; CDR3 length: 16; clone size: -; CDR3 DNA: TGTGCCTGGAGTGTGCGTGGGAACACTAGGGCCAATGAGCAGTTCTTC; CDR3 protein: CAWSVRGNTRANEQFF
J gene: TRBJ1-2; V gene: TRBV11-2; D gene: -; CDR3 length: 15; clone size: many; CDR3 DNA: TGTGCCAGCAGCTTAGGTAGCGGGGGATGGGATGGCTACACCTTC; CDR3 protein: CASSLGSGGWDGYTF
J gene: TRBJ2-7; V gene: TRBV18; D gene: TRBD1; CDR3 length: 16; clone size: -; CDR3 DNA: TGTGCCAGCTCACCAAACTTCGGGACAGGGACCTACGAGCAGTACTTC; CDR3 protein: CASSPNFGTGTYEQYF
J gene: TRBJ2-2; V gene: TRBV2; D gene: -; CDR3 length: 13; clone size: few; CDR3 DNA: TGTGCTGCAGGGGAAGGGGCCACCGGGGAGCTGTTTTTT; CDR3 protein: CAAGEGATGELFF
J gene: TRBJ1-1; V gene: TRBV7-2; D gene: -; CDR3 length: 14; clone size: many; CDR3 DNA: TGTGCCAGCAGTTTAACTGGACAGAACACTGAAGCTTTCTTT; CDR3 protein: CASSLTGQNTEAFF
J gene: TRBJ2-7; V gene: TRBV7-2; D gene: TRBD2; CDR3 length: 15; clone size: few; CDR3 DNA: TGTGCCAGCAGCTTAGTTAGCGGGAATACCTACGAGCAGTACTTC; CDR3 protein: CASSLVSGNTYEQYF
J gene: TRBJ1-2; V gene: TRBV4-1; D gene: -; CDR3 length: 14; clone size: few; CDR3 DNA: TGCGCCAGCAGCCAAGATACAGACAACTATGGCTACACCTTC; CDR3 protein: CASSQDTDNYGYTF
J gene: TRBJ1-4; V gene: TRBV9; D gene: -; CDR3 length: 14; clone size: -; CDR3 DNA: TGTGCCAGCAGCGGGGGGGGGCGCGATGAAAAACTGTTTTTT; CDR3 protein: CASSGGGRDEKLFF
J gene: TRBJ2-5; V gene: TRBV15; D gene: -; CDR3 length: 16; clone size: -; CDR3 DNA: TGTGCCACCAGCGGAAAAGGGGGACTACCGAAAGAGACCCAGTACTTC; CDR3 protein: CATSGKGGLPKETQYF
J gene: TRBJ1-1; V gene: TRBV29-1; D gene: -; CDR3 length: 14; clone size: few; CDR3 DNA: TGCAGCGTCCGGCGAGGGGCGATAGGCACTGAAGCTTTCTTT; CDR3 protein: CSVRRGAIGTEAFF
J gene: TRBJ1-3; V gene: TRBV30; D gene: -; CDR3 length: 14; clone size: many; CDR3 DNA: TGTGCCTGGAGTACCGGGACCCTGACCCTCACCATATATTTT; CDR3 protein: CAWSTGTLTLTIYF
J gene: TRBJ2-1; V gene: TRBV11-2; D gene: -; CDR3 length: 15; clone size: many; CDR3 DNA: TGTGCCAGCAGCTGGGTGTCGGGAAGCGACAATGAGCAGTTCTTC; CDR3 protein: CASSWVSGSDNEQFF
J gene: TRBJ1-1; V gene: TRBV19; D gene: -; CDR3 length: 15; clone size: few; CDR3 DNA: TGTGCCACGGGGCGGGGCGCGGAAGGTATCACTGAAGCTTTCTTT; CDR3 protein: CATGRGAEGITEAFF
J gene: TRBJ2-5; V gene: TRBV18; D gene: -; CDR3 length: 13; clone size: many; CDR3 DNA: TGTGCCAGCTCAACTCAGGCACAAGAGACCCAGTACTTC; CDR3 protein: CASSTQAQETQYF
J gene: TRBJ2-5; V gene: TRBV24-1; D gene: -; CDR3 length: 14; clone size: few; CDR3 DNA: TGTGCCACCAGTGTTAAGGGCATCCAAGAGACCCAGTACTTC; CDR3 protein: CATSVKGIQETQYF
J gene: TRBJ1-3; V gene: TRBV18; D gene: -; CDR3 length: 13; clone size: many; CDR3 DNA: TGTGCCAGCTCGGACTACTCTGGAAACACCATATATTTT; CDR3 protein: CASSDYSGNTIYF
J gene: TRBJ2-5; V gene: TRBV6-2/TRBV6-3; D gene: -; CDR3 length: 12; clone size: many; CDR3 DNA: TGTGCCAGCAGGGGTATAGCGGCACGGGAGTACTTC; CDR3 protein: CASRGIAAREYF
J gene: TRBJ2-1; V gene: TRBV11-2; D gene: TRBD2; CDR3 length: 18; clone size: many; CDR3 DNA: TGTGCCAGCAGCTTAGAGTTAGGATACCTAGCGGGGGGGAGTGAGCAGTTCTTC; CDR3 protein: CASSLELGYLAGGSEQFF
J gene: TRBJ2-3; V gene: TRBV28; D gene: TRBD2; CDR3 length: 13; clone size: many; CDR3 DNA: TGTGCCAGCAGGGCGGGGGGCATAGATACGCAGTATTTT; CDR3 protein: CASRAGGIDTQYF
J gene: TRBJ1-6; V gene: TRBV30; D gene: -; CDR3 length: 13; clone size: -; CDR3 DNA: TGTGCCTGCCAGGGGCAGGGTTATTCACCCCTCCACTTT; CDR3 protein: CACQGQGYSPLHF
J gene: TRBJ2-1; V gene: TRBV30; D gene: -; CDR3 length: 13; clone size: many; CDR3 DNA: TGTGCCTGGAGTGTGCGGGTCGACAATGAGCAGTTCTTC; CDR3 protein: CAWSVRVDNEQFF
J gene: TRBJ2-7; V gene: TRBV4-1; D gene: -; CDR3 length: 15; clone size: many; CDR3 DNA: TGCGCCAGCAGCCAAGTAGGGCGAAGGGACTACGAGCAGTACTTC; CDR3 protein: CASSQVGRRDYEQYF
J gene: TRBJ2-5; V gene: TRBV5-1; D gene: -; CDR3 length: 14; clone size: many; CDR3 DNA: TGCGCCAGCAGCTTGGGTTCCACCGAGGAGACCCAGTACTTC; CDR3 protein: CASSLGSTEETQYF
J gene: TRBJ2-3; V gene: TRBV6-1; D gene: TRBD2; CDR3 length: 15; clone size: many; CDR3 DNA: TGTGCCAGCAGTGAATCTAGCGGGGGGACAGATACGCAGTATTTT; CDR3 protein: CASSESSGGTDTQYF
J gene: TRBJ2-3; V gene: TRBV29-1; D gene: TRBD2; CDR3 length: 15; clone size: many; CDR3 DNA: TGCAGCGTGCAAGCGACTAGCGGGATCACAGATACGCAGTATTTT; CDR3 protein: CSVQATSGITDTQYF